Listed below are T cell receptor beta chains from one sample, sequenced in a study of shared clonotypes between healthy human individuals. Data came from immunoSEQ multiplex PCR; TCRdb stores just in-frame clones and leaves some out. The sample lists about 380,000 clones; roughly 96% were seen once. Sample: memory CD8+ T cells sorted from blood. All receptors derive from a man aged 30 to 45 in good health. The CDR3 runs from the conserved cysteine through the conserved F or W. A D gene is named only where the DNA matches it firmly. A row's size may be missing; if present it is once, few, many or a size class.

clone_size: .
j_call: TRBJ1-1
d_call: .
v_call: TRBV19
cdr3_length: 14
cdr3_nt: TGTGCCAGTATTGGAGACCGACTGAACACTGAAGCTTTCTTT
cdr3_aa: CASIGDRLNTEAFF

clone_size: .
j_call: TRBJ2-7
d_call: TRBD1
v_call: TRBV28
cdr3_length: 15
cdr3_nt: TGTGCCAGCAGGGTAAAAACAGGGGGCCGATACGAGCAGTACTTC
cdr3_aa: CASRVKTGGRYEQYF

clone_size: .
j_call: TRBJ2-5
d_call: TRBD2
v_call: TRBV4-1
cdr3_length: 13
cdr3_nt: TGCGCCAGCAGCCGTAGCGGGAGCGAGACCCAGTACTTC
cdr3_aa: CASSRSGSETQYF

clone_size: once
j_call: TRBJ2-1
d_call: .
v_call: TRBV7-2
cdr3_length: 14
cdr3_nt: TGTGCCAGCAGCTTAGTAGGGGGTCTGGGTGAGCAGTTCTTC
cdr3_aa: CASSLVGGLGEQFF

clone_size: .
j_call: TRBJ1-2
d_call: TRBD1
v_call: TRBV5-1
cdr3_length: 13
cdr3_nt: TGCGCCAGCAGCCCCAGGGGGTCCGAGGGCTACACCTTC
cdr3_aa: CASSPRGSEGYTF

clone_size: .
j_call: TRBJ2-1
d_call: .
v_call: TRBV11-2
cdr3_length: 14
cdr3_nt: TGTGCCAGCAGCTGGACTAAAAAAAACAATGAGCAGTTCTTC
cdr3_aa: CASSWTKKNNEQFF

clone_size: once
j_call: TRBJ1-5
d_call: .
v_call: TRBV2
cdr3_length: 14
cdr3_nt: TGTGCCAGCTCCACTCAGGACGTCGGTAGGCCCCAGCATTTT
cdr3_aa: CASSTQDVGRPQHF

clone_size: .
j_call: TRBJ1-5
d_call: .
v_call: TRBV28
cdr3_length: 15
cdr3_nt: TGTGCCAGCATCCGGGACACACGGAGCAATCAGCCCCAGCATTTT
cdr3_aa: CASIRDTRSNQPQHF

clone_size: .
j_call: TRBJ2-1
d_call: TRBD2
v_call: TRBV30
cdr3_length: 14
cdr3_nt: TGTGCCTGGAATCCGGGACTAGCCAACAATGAGCAGTTCTTC
cdr3_aa: CAWNPGLANNEQFF

clone_size: .
j_call: TRBJ1-1
d_call: .
v_call: TRBV30
cdr3_length: 11
cdr3_nt: TGTGCCTGGACAGTGAGCACTGAAGCTTTCTTT
cdr3_aa: CAWTVSTEAFF

clone_size: .
j_call: TRBJ2-1
d_call: TRBD2
v_call: TRBV7-7
cdr3_length: 15
cdr3_nt: TGTGCTAGCAGCCCCGGGGCTAGCGGGTACAATGAGCAGTTCTTC
cdr3_aa: CASSPGASGYNEQFF

clone_size: .
j_call: TRBJ2-7
d_call: .
v_call: TRBV5-5
cdr3_length: 13
cdr3_nt: TGTGCCAGCAGCTTGGCCGTTAGCTACGAGCAGTACTTC
cdr3_aa: CASSLAVSYEQYF

clone_size: .
j_call: TRBJ1-1
d_call: .
v_call: TRBV7-9
cdr3_length: 11
cdr3_nt: TGTGCCAGCAGCTTAGGGTACCAAGCTTTCTTT
cdr3_aa: CASSLGYQAFF

clone_size: .
j_call: TRBJ2-3
d_call: TRBD2
v_call: TRBV5-1
cdr3_length: 16
cdr3_nt: TGCGCCAGCAGCTCCGGACTAGCGGGTTCCACAGATACGCAGTATTTT
cdr3_aa: CASSSGLAGSTDTQYF

clone_size: .
j_call: TRBJ2-5
d_call: .
v_call: TRBV20-1
cdr3_length: 11
cdr3_nt: TGCAGTGCTAGATTGGGAGAGACCCAGTACTTC
cdr3_aa: CSARLGETQYF

clone_size: .
j_call: TRBJ2-1
d_call: TRBD1
v_call: TRBV15
cdr3_length: 15
cdr3_nt: TGTGCCACCAGCTCGGGAGGACAGGGGAAGGATGAGCAGTTCTTC
cdr3_aa: CATSSGGQGKDEQFF

clone_size: .
j_call: TRBJ1-5
d_call: .
v_call: TRBV2
cdr3_length: 15
cdr3_nt: TGTGCCAGCAGCCTAGGACAGTTCCTGAATCAGCCCCAGCATTTT
cdr3_aa: CASSLGQFLNQPQHF

clone_size: .
j_call: TRBJ1-2
d_call: .
v_call: TRBV6-1
cdr3_length: 13
cdr3_nt: TGTGCCAGCTATACGCCCGGAAACTATGGCTACACCTTC
cdr3_aa: CASYTPGNYGYTF

clone_size: .
j_call: TRBJ1-4
d_call: .
v_call: TRBV30
cdr3_length: 15
cdr3_nt: TGTGCCTGGAGTAGGTGGTCACCAACTAATGAAAAACTGTTTTTT
cdr3_aa: CAWSRWSPTNEKLFF

clone_size: .
j_call: TRBJ1-3
d_call: .
v_call: TRBV7-9
cdr3_length: 12
cdr3_nt: TGTGCCAGCAATAATAACAGGAACACCATATATTTT
cdr3_aa: CASNNNRNTIYF

clone_size: .
j_call: TRBJ2-7
d_call: TRBD1
v_call: TRBV5-4
cdr3_length: 13
cdr3_nt: TGTGCCAGCAGCGCGGGACAGGGCTACGAGCAGTACTTC
cdr3_aa: CASSAGQGYEQYF

clone_size: .
j_call: TRBJ2-5
d_call: TRBD2
v_call: TRBV4-1
cdr3_length: 18
cdr3_nt: TGCGCCAGCAGCCAGGGCCTAGCGGGAGGCGCGTACCAAGAGACCCAGTACTTC
cdr3_aa: CASSQGLAGGAYQETQYF

clone_size: .
j_call: TRBJ2-7
d_call: .
v_call: TRBV10-3
cdr3_length: 14
cdr3_nt: TGTGCCATCAGTGAGTCGGGTAAGGAGTACGAGCAGTACTTC
cdr3_aa: CAISESGKEYEQYF

clone_size: once
j_call: TRBJ1-3
d_call: .
v_call: TRBV5-1
cdr3_length: 15
cdr3_nt: TGCGCCAGCAGCTTGGATGGCAGGGGAGGAAACACCATATATTTT
cdr3_aa: CASSLDGRGGNTIYF

clone_size: .
j_call: TRBJ2-1
d_call: TRBD2
v_call: TRBV9
cdr3_length: 14
cdr3_nt: TGTGCCAGCAGCGTAGACCTAGCGGCCCATGAGCAGTTCTTC
cdr3_aa: CASSVDLAAHEQFF

clone_size: .
j_call: TRBJ2-7
d_call: TRBD1
v_call: TRBV5-8
cdr3_length: 14
cdr3_nt: TGTGCCAGCAGCTTTGGGACAGCATCCTACGAGCAGTACTTC
cdr3_aa: CASSFGTASYEQYF

clone_size: .
j_call: TRBJ1-3
d_call: .
v_call: TRBV5-4
cdr3_length: 16
cdr3_nt: TGTGCCAGCAGCTTGGGGGGGACTCCCTCTGGAAACACCATATATTTT
cdr3_aa: CASSLGGTPSGNTIYF

clone_size: .
j_call: TRBJ2-7
d_call: TRBD1
v_call: TRBV10-3
cdr3_length: 17
cdr3_nt: TGTGCCATCAGCCGGGACAGGGGATTCAACATCTCCTACGAGCAGTACTTC
cdr3_aa: CAISRDRGFNISYEQYF

clone_size: .
j_call: TRBJ2-5
d_call: TRBD1
v_call: TRBV5-1
cdr3_length: 15
cdr3_nt: TGCGCCAGCAGCAGGGACAGGGGGAGGCAAGAGACCCAGTACTTC
cdr3_aa: CASSRDRGRQETQYF

clone_size: .
j_call: TRBJ2-1
d_call: TRBD1
v_call: TRBV5-8
cdr3_length: 16
cdr3_nt: TGTGCCAGCAGCTTAATGGTAGGACAGGCCTACAATGAGCAGTTCTTC
cdr3_aa: CASSLMVGQAYNEQFF

clone_size: .
j_call: TRBJ2-5
d_call: .
v_call: TRBV28
cdr3_length: 14
cdr3_nt: TGTGCCAGCAGTTTATGGAAAGGGACTCAGACCCAGTACTTC
cdr3_aa: CASSLWKGTQTQYF

clone_size: .
j_call: TRBJ2-1
d_call: TRBD1
v_call: TRBV5-6
cdr3_length: 17
cdr3_nt: TGTGCCAGCAGCGCCCCGACGGGACAGGGGTCCTACAATGAGCAGTTCTTC
cdr3_aa: CASSAPTGQGSYNEQFF

clone_size: .
j_call: TRBJ1-1
d_call: .
v_call: TRBV2
cdr3_length: 13
cdr3_nt: TGTGCCAGCAAGAAGGAATCGGACACTGAAGCTTTCTTT
cdr3_aa: CASKKESDTEAFF

clone_size: once
j_call: TRBJ1-3
d_call: .
v_call: TRBV4-2
cdr3_length: 16
cdr3_nt: TGTGCCAGCAGCCAAGGAGGTACAGGGAGAGGAAACACCATATATTTT
cdr3_aa: CASSQGGTGRGNTIYF

clone_size: .
j_call: TRBJ2-7
d_call: TRBD2
v_call: TRBV4-2
cdr3_length: 16
cdr3_nt: TGTGCCAGCAGCCAAGATACTAGCGGGAGCAGGAACGAGCAGTACTTC
cdr3_aa: CASSQDTSGSRNEQYF

clone_size: .
j_call: TRBJ2-1
d_call: TRBD2
v_call: TRBV7-2
cdr3_length: 16
cdr3_nt: TGTGCCAGCAGCTTAGGGGGCAGCGGGAGTGGGGATGAGCAGTTCTTC
cdr3_aa: CASSLGGSGSGDEQFF

clone_size: .
j_call: TRBJ2-7
d_call: TRBD2
v_call: TRBV7-8
cdr3_length: 14
cdr3_nt: TGTGCCAGCAGCTTCATAGCGGGGGGTTACGAGCAGTACTTC
cdr3_aa: CASSFIAGGYEQYF

clone_size: .
j_call: TRBJ2-7
d_call: TRBD1
v_call: TRBV19
cdr3_length: 15
cdr3_nt: TGTGCCAGTAGCCCGGGACAGGGGGCGATCTACGAGCAGTACTTC
cdr3_aa: CASSPGQGAIYEQYF

clone_size: few
j_call: TRBJ1-1
d_call: TRBD1
v_call: TRBV5-4
cdr3_length: 14
cdr3_nt: TGTGCCAGCAACTCGGGGACAGCGAACACTGAAGCTTTCTTT
cdr3_aa: CASNSGTANTEAFF

clone_size: .
j_call: TRBJ1-3
d_call: TRBD1
v_call: TRBV2
cdr3_length: 16
cdr3_nt: TGTGCCAGCAGTGGTAGTGGGACAGGCAATGGAAACACCATATATTTT
cdr3_aa: CASSGSGTGNGNTIYF

clone_size: once
j_call: TRBJ1-1
d_call: .
v_call: TRBV5-6
cdr3_length: 13
cdr3_nt: TGTGCCAGCAGCAACTATCGGGTTACTGAAGCTTTCTTT
cdr3_aa: CASSNYRVTEAFF

clone_size: .
j_call: TRBJ2-7
d_call: TRBD1
v_call: TRBV7-2
cdr3_length: 17
cdr3_nt: TGTGCCAGCAGCTTAGTCCCGGGACAGAGTTTCTCCTACGAGCAGTACTTC
cdr3_aa: CASSLVPGQSFSYEQYF

clone_size: .
j_call: TRBJ2-6
d_call: .
v_call: TRBV2
cdr3_length: 12
cdr3_nt: TGTGCCAGCACAGGGGGGGCCAACGTCCTGACTTTC
cdr3_aa: CASTGGANVLTF

clone_size: .
j_call: TRBJ2-7
d_call: .
v_call: TRBV12-2
cdr3_length: 15
cdr3_nt: TGTGCAAGTCGCTTAGCGAAGGGGTTCTCCTACGAGCAGTACTTC
cdr3_aa: CASRLAKGFSYEQYF

clone_size: .
j_call: TRBJ2-3
d_call: .
v_call: TRBV7-9
cdr3_length: 15
cdr3_nt: TGTGCCAGCAGCTTAGGGCAGATTAGCACAGATACGCAGTATTTT
cdr3_aa: CASSLGQISTDTQYF

clone_size: .
j_call: TRBJ2-2
d_call: TRBD1
v_call: TRBV6-5
cdr3_length: 16
cdr3_nt: TGTGCCAGCAGTTATCCAGACAGGGGGGGACACGGGGAGCTGTTTTTT
cdr3_aa: CASSYPDRGGHGELFF

clone_size: once
j_call: TRBJ1-5
d_call: TRBD1
v_call: TRBV19
cdr3_length: 15
cdr3_nt: TGTGCCAGTAGCCCGGGACAGGGGTTTAATCAGCCCCAGCATTTT
cdr3_aa: CASSPGQGFNQPQHF

clone_size: once
j_call: TRBJ2-3
d_call: TRBD2
v_call: TRBV28
cdr3_length: 16
cdr3_nt: TGTGCCAGCAGTCCTCATGGTAGCGGGAGCCGCGATACGCAGTATTTT
cdr3_aa: CASSPHGSGSRDTQYF

clone_size: once
j_call: TRBJ2-1
d_call: TRBD1
v_call: TRBV29-1
cdr3_length: 12
cdr3_nt: TGCAGCGCTATCAGGGGGCCCAATGAGCAGTTCTTC
cdr3_aa: CSAIRGPNEQFF